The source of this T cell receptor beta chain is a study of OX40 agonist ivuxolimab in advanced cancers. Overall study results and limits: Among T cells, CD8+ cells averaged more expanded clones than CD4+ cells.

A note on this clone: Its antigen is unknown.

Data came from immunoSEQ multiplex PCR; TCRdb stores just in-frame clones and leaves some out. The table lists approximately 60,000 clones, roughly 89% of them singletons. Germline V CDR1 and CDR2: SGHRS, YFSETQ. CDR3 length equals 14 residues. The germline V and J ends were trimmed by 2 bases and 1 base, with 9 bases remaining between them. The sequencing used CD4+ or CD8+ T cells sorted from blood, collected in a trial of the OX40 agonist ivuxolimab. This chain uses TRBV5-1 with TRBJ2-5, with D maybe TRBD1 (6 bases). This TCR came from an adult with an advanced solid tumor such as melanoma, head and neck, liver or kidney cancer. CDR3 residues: CASSLQGIQETQYF. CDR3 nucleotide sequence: TGCGCCAGCAGCTTACAGGGAATCCAAGAGACCCAGTACTTC. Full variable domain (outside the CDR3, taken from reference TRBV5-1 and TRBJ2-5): KAGVTQTPRYLIKTRGQQVTLSCSPISGHRSVSWYQQTPGQGLQFLFEYFSETQRNKGNFPGRFSGRQFSNSRSEMNVSTLELGDSALYLCASSLQGIQETQYFGPGTRLLVL.